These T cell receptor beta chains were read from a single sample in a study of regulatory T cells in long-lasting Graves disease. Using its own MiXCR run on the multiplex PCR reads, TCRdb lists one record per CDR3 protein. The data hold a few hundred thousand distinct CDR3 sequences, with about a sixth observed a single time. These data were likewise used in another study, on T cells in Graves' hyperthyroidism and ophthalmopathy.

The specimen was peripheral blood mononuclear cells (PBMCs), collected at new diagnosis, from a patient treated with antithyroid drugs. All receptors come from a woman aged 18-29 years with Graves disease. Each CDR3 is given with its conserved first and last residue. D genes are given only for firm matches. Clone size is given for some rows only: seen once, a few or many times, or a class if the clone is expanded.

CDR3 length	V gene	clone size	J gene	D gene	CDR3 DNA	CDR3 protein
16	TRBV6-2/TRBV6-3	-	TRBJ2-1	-	TGTGCCAGCAGTTCGGACCCCTTGAGCTCCTACAATGAGCAGTTCTTC	CASSSDPLSSYNEQFF
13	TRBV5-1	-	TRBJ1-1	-	TGCGCCAGCAGCCAATCAGTTGGCCGTGGAGCTTTCTTT	CASSQSVGRGAFF
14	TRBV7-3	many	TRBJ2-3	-	TGTGCCAGCAGCTTAAGGCCCCGCACAGATACGCAGTATTTT	CASSLRPRTDTQYF
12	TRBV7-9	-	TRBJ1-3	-	TGTGCCATTCACCTTACTGGAAACACCATATATTTT	CAIHLTGNTIYF
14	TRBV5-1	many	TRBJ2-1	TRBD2	TGCGCCAGCAGCTTAGCGGGAGGGCCGAGTGAGCAGTTCTTC	CASSLAGGPSEQFF
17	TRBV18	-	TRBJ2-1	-	TGTGCCAGCTCCCTTCGAGGGGGGGCAGACAGCTACAATGAGCAGTTCTTC	CASSLRGGADSYNEQFF
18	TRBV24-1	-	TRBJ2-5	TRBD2	TGTGCCACCAGTGAGGGGACTAGCGGGAAGGGGCTAGGGGAGACCCAGTACTTC	CATSEGTSGKGLGETQYF
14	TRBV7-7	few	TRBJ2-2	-	TGTGCTAGCAGCCTCTCCAGGGTCGCCGGGGAGCTGTTTTTT	CASSLSRVAGELFF
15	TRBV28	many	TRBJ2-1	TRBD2	TGTGCCAGCCGAGCCCCTAGCGGGAGTAGTAATGAGCAGTTCTTC	CASRAPSGSSNEQFF
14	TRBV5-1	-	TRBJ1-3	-	TGCGCCAGCAGGTGGGGGGACTCTGGAAACACCATATATTTT	CASRWGDSGNTIYF
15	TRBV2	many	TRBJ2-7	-	TGTGCCAGCAGTGAAACCCTGGGGGAGCCCTACGAGCAGTACTTC	CASSETLGEPYEQYF
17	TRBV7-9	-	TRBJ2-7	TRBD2	TGTGCCAGCAGCTTAGCGCAATTGGGCGGGAGAATCTACGAGCAGTACTTC	CASSLAQLGGRIYEQYF
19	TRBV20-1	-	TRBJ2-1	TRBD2	TGCAGTGCTAGAGATTATTCCACAACTAGCGGGGCCTCCTACAATGAGCAGTTCTTC	CSARDYSTTSGASYNEQFF
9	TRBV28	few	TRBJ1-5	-	TGTGCCAGCAGCCCTCCCCAGCATTTT	CASSPPQHF
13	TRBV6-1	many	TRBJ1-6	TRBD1	TGTGCCAGCAGTGGACAGGGGGTTTCACCCCTCCACTTT	CASSGQGVSPLHF
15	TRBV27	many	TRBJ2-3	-	TGTGCCAGCAGTTCCCGCGTGGGGGGCACAGATACGCAGTATTTT	CASSSRVGGTDTQYF
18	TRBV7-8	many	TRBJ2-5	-	TGTGCCAGCAGCTTAGCAGGGATTAGTGGGCTGTCCAAAGAGACCCAGTACTTC	CASSLAGISGLSKETQYF
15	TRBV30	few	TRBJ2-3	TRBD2	TGTGCCTGGAGGGGACTAGCGGGAGGGTACATTACGCAGTATTTT	CAWRGLAGGYITQYF
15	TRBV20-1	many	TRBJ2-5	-	TGCAGTGGTACGGGGGCCCAAAACCTCCAAGAGACCCAGTACTTC	CSGTGAQNLQETQYF
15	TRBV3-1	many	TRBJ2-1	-	TGTGCCAGCAGCCCTCGGACAGTAAATTACAATGAGCAGTTCTTC	CASSPRTVNYNEQFF
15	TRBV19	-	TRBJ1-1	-	TGTGCCAGTCGTACCGGACCCTCCGCGGGCACTGAAGCTTTCTTT	CASRTGPSAGTEAFF
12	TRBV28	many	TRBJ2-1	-	TGTGCCAGCAGCTTAGTCTACAATGAGCAGTTCTTC	CASSLVYNEQFF
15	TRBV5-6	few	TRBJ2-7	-	TGTGCCAGCAGCTTGTTAAAGGGGCACTCCTACGAGCAGTACTTC	CASSLLKGHSYEQYF
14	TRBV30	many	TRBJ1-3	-	TGTGCCTGGAGTAACGGGATCTCTGGAAACACCATATATTTT	CAWSNGISGNTIYF
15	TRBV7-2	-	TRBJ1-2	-	TGTGCCAGCAGCTTAGAGGCAGACACTAACTATGGCTACACCTTC	CASSLEADTNYGYTF
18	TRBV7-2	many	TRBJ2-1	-	TGTGCCAGCAGCCTGATTCCCCGAGGGGGGAGCTCCTACAATGAGCAGTTCTTC	CASSLIPRGGSSYNEQFF
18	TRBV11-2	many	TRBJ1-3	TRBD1	TGTGCCAGCAGATACGGAAGGACAGGGTACTCTTCTGGAAACACCATATATTTT	CASRYGRTGYSSGNTIYF
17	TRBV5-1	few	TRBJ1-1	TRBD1	TGCGCCAGCAGCTCTTTTCCAGGACAGGGAAGAAACACTGAAGCTTTCTTT	CASSSFPGQGRNTEAFF
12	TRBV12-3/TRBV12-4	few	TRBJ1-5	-	TGTGCCAGCAGCAATGGGTCCGGGCCCCAGCATTTT	CASSNGSGPQHF
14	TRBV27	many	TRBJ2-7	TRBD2	TGTGCCAGCAGTCCGGGACTAGCCCTTCTCGAGCAGTACTTC	CASSPGLALLEQYF
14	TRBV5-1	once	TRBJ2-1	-	TGCGCCAGCAGCTTTACCGGGAGCGACAATGAGCAGTTCTTC	CASSFTGSDNEQFF
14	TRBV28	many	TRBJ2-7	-	TGTGCCAGCAGTGCTATGCTGACTTTAGGTGAGCAGTACTTC	CASSAMLTLGEQYF
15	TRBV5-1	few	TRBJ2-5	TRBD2	TGTGCCAGCAGCTCACAACTAGCGGAGCAAGAGACCCAGTACTTC	CASSSQLAEQETQYF
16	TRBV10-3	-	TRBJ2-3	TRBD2	TGTGCCATCAGTGGGCTAGCGGGAGTATATCCAGATACGCAGTATTTT	CAISGLAGVYPDTQYF
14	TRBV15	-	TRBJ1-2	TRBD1	TGTGCCACCCGAGGGACAGGGGAGGACTATGGCTACACCTTC	CATRGTGEDYGYTF